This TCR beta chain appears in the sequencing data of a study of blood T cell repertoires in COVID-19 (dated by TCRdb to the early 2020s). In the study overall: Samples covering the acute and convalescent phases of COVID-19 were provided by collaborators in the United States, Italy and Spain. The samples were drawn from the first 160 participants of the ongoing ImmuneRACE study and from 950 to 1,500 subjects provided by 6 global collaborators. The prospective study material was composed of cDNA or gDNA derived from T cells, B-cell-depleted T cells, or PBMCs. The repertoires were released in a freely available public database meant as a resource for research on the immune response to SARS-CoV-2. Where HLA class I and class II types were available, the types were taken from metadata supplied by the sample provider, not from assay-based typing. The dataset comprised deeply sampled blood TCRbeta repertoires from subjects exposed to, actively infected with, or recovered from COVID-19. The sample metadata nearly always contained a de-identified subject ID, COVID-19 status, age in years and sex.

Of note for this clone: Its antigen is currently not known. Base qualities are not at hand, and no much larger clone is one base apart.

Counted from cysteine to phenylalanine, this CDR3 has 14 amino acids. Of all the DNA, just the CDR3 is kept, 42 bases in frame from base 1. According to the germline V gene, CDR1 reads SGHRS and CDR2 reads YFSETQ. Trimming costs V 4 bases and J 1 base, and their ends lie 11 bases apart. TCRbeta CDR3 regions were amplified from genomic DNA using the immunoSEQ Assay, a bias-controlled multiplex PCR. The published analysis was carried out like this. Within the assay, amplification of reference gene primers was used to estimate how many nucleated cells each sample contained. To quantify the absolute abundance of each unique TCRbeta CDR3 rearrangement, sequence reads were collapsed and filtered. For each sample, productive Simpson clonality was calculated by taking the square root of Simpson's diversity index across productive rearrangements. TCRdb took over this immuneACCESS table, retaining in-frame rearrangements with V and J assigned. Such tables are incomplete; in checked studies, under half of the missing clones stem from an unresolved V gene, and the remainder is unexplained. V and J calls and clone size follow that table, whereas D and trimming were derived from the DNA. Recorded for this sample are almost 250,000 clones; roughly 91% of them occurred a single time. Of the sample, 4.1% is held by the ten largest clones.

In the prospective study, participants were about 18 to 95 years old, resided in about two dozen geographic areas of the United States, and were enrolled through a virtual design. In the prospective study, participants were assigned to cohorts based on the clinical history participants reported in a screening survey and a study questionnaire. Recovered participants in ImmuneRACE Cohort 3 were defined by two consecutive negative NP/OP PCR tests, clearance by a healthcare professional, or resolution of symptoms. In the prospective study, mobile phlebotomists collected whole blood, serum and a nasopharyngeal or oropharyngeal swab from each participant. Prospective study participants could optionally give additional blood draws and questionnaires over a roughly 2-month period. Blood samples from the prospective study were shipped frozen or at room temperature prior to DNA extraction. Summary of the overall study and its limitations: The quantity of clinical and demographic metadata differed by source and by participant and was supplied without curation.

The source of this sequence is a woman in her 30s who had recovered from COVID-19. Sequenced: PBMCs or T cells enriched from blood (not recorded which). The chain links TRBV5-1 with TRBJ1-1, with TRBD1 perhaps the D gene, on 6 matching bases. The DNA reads TGCGCCAGCAGCGTTGGACAGAGGAACACTGAAGCTTTCTTT. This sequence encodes CASSVGQRNTEAFF.